This T cell receptor (beta chain) was obtained from a study of T cell responses to AZD1222 COVID-19 vaccine. Study-wide results and caveats: Spike was spanned by vaccine-associated CD4 TCRs, which were dominant at 160-218 and 743-854.

Worth noting for this clone: Its antigen is unknown.

Pooled in the analysis were second doses at about 4 or about 12 weeks. The CDR3 loop spans 15 amino acids. Germline CDR1 reads SGHTA; CDR2 reads FQGNSA. Trimming cost V 6 bases and J 2 bases, with 15 bases left between them. Libraries were prepared by immunoSEQ multiplex PCR; TCRdb keeps only in-frame clonotypes and omits some of them. The sample shows fewer than 85,000 clones, 89% of them seen only once. This TCR derives from an adult who received the AZD1222 COVID-19 vaccine. The V and J genes are TRBV7-2 and TRBJ2-3, with D maybe TRBD2 (6 bases). Sequenced here: peripheral blood, sampled 28 days after the second AZD1222 dose. In nucleotides, the CDR3 is TGTGCCAGCAGTCGACTAGGCTCCTACACAGATACGCAGTATTTT. Translation: CASSRLGSYTDTQYF.